This TCR beta chain was observed in a study of beta chain features in type 1 diabetes. Study observations and caveats: Fewer junction insertions and more nucleotide deletions appeared in type 1 diabetes patients.

In this sample, this clone turned up once. What it binds is unknown. Germline assignment: CDR1 MNHEY and CDR2 SVGAGI. With V trimmed by 6 bases and J by 5 bases, 3 bases remained unmatched. The CDR3 totals 13 residues. Expressed TCRB transcripts were sequenced because the isolated RNA had all been reverse transcribed beforehand. Libraries were prepared by immunoSEQ multiplex PCR; TCRdb keeps only in-frame clonotypes and omits some of them. Among over 100,000 clones, 40% were seen once, and the ten largest hold about 0.063%. This TCR came from a woman between 18 and 29 years old in good health. The sequencing sample was made of stem cell memory CD4+ T cells from blood. The chain couples TRBV6-5 to TRBJ2-2; 7 nucleotides agree with TRBD2. This CDR3 is CASRNSGTGELFF. DNA of the CDR3: TGTGCCAGCAGAAATAGCGGGACCGGGGAGCTGTTTTTT.